This TCR beta chain appears in the sequencing data of a study of T cells in Graves' hyperthyroidism and ophthalmopathy. Study summary: Peripheral blood was taken when the disease was first diagnosed, before any treatment began.

The authors deemed Graves' hyperthyroidism stable absent ophthalmopathy progression within 18 months. Exclusion of a patient resulted from uncontrolled infection, other autoimmune disease, pregnancy or lactation. This clonotype showed up many times. There were TCR beta CDR3 regions amplified from RNA transcripts. HTBI primers were used for first-round RT-PCR of the TCR CDR3. TCRdb re-called the multiplex PCR reads through MiXCR, storing one row per CDR3 protein. Found here are more than 300,000 distinct CDR3 sequences, approximately 13% of them singletons; the top ten hold around 23%. The TCR sequence derives from a woman in her 30s with Graves' hyperthyroidism. Sequencing used blood.

The chain's CDR3 is CASSPTGDYSPLHF. As DNA, the CDR3 is TGTGCCAGCAGCCCTACAGGAGATTATTCACCCCTCCACTTT. The chain links TRBV12-3 or TRBV12-4 to TRBJ1-6, with D perhaps matching TRBD1 (5 bases). The CDR3 sequence is 14 residues long. V dropped 6 bases and J dropped 8 bases, with 14 bases sitting between them.